This TCR beta chain was documented in a study of cytomegalovirus exposure and HLA in healthy donors. Regarding the study as a whole: TCR beta V- and J-gene trimming, according to a later analysis, was linked to a missense DCLRE1C variant.

Researchers ran the PCR with 60 Vbeta and 13 Jbeta primers. Source study methods: Per a later analysis, the number of unique TCR beta chains was about 78 million, of which 9 million to 12 million were shared. Profiling relied on immunoSEQ multiplex PCR, and the TCRdb table lists in-frame clones only, not all of them. The V and J calls and the clone size are those of that table, but D and trimming were determined from the DNA. The sample totals some 150,000 clones; its top ten clones hold about 2%. Regarding this clone: The antigen remains unidentified.

Germline CDR1 is LNHNV and CDR2 is YYDKDF (reference sequence). The V and J ends lost 0 bases and 0 bases, in that order; junction bases with no gene match: 15. The CDR3 runs 20 residues. Sequenced: PBMCs. The TCR originated in a woman younger than 35 in good health and CMV-seronegative. V is TRBV15 and J is TRBJ2-7, with 9 bases matching TRBD2. The CDR3 is CATSRDLGRVSGRSSYEQYF. The DNA for the CDR3 is TGTGCCACCAGCAGAGATCTGGGCAGGGTTAGCGGGAGAAGCTCCTACGAGCAGTACTTC. The whole variable domain, filled in from reference TRBV15 and TRBJ2-7, reads DAMVIQNPRYQVTQFGKPVTLSCSQTLNHNVMYWYQQKSSQAPKLLFHYYDKDFNNEADTPDNFQSRRPNTSFCFLDIRSPGLGDTAMYLCATSRDLGRVSGRSSYEQYFGPGTRLTVT.